This T cell receptor (beta chain) appears in the sequencing data of a study of early T cells in non-severe SARS-CoV-2 infection. Study details: RNA in bulk from unsorted whole blood was sequenced, and chains were unpaired. Study results and caveats: Private and CD4 specificities were missed by VDJdb matching, which favored anti-spike CD8 responses.

Each cDNA molecule carried a unique molecular identifier. TCRdb re-called the 5' RACE reads with MiXCR, one entry per CDR3 protein. Among fewer than 80,000 distinct CDR3 sequences listed, 12% were seen once. On this clonotype itself: No antigen is known for it.

The receptor comes from an adult who was a healthcare worker with PCR-confirmed SARS-CoV-2 infection or an uninfected control (not recorded which). The donor label of this sample is uncertain. Sequencing used whole blood, obtained at baseline.

The CDR3 region is CASSYGVVGIQYF. CDR3 nucleotides: TGTGCCAGCAGCTATGGGGTTGTCGGCATTCAGTACTTC. This chain uses TRBV7-9 with TRBJ2-4, with D unclear. The V and J ends lost 4 bases and 9 bases respectively, with 13 bases between them. CDR3 length: 13 residues. Germline V lookup: CDR1 SEHNR, CDR2 FQNEAQ (reference sequence).